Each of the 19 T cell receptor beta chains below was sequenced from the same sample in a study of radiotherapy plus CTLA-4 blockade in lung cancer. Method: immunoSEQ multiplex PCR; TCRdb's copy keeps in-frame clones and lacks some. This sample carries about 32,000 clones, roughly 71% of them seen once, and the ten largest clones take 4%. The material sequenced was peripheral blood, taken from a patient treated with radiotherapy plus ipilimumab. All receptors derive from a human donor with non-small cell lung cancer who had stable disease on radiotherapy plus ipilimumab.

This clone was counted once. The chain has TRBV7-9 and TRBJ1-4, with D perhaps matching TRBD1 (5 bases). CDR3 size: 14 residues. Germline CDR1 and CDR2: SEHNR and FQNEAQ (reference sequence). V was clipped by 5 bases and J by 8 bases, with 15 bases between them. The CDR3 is CASSRAGMGEKLFF. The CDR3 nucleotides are TGTGCCAGCAGCCGGGCAGGGATGGGGGAAAAACTGTTTTTT.

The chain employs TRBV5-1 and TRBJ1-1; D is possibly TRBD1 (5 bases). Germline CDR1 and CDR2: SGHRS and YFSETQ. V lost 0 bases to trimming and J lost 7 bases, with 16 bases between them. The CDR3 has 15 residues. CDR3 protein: CASSLAAGRGGEAFF. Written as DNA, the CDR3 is TGCGCCAGCAGCTTGGCTGCAGGGCGGGGAGGTGAAGCTTTCTTT.

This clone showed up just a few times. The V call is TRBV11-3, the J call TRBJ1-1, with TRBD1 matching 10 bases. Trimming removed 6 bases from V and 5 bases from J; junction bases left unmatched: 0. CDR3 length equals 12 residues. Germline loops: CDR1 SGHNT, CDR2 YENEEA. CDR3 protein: CASRGQGTEAFF. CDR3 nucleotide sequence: TGTGCCAGCAGGGGACAGGGGACTGAAGCTTTCTTT.

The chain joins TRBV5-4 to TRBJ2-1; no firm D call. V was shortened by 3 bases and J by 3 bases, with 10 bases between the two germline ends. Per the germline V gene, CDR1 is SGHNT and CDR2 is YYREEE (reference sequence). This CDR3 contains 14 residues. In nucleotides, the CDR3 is TGTGCCAGCAGCTCTGCTGGAAGCTACAATGAGCAGTTCTTC. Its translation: CASSSAGSYNEQFF.

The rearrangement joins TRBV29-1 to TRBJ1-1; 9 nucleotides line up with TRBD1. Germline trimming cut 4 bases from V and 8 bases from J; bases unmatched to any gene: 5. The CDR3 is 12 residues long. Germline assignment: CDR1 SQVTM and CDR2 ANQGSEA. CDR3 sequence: CSVAQGAQEAFF. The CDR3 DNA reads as TGCAGCGTTGCACAGGGGGCGCAAGAAGCTTTCTTT. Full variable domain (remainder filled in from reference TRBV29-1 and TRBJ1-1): SAVISQKPSRDICQRGTSLTIQCQVDSQVTMMFWYRQQPGQSLTLIATANQGSEATYESGFVIDKFPISRPNLTFSTLTVSNMSPEDSSIYLCSVAQGAQEAFFGQGTRLTVV.

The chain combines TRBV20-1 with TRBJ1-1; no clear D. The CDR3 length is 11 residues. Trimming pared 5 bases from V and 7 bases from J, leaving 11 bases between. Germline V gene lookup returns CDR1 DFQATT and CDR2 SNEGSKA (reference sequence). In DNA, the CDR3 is TGCAGTGCTGCCCCCCCGGGTGAAGCTTTCTTT. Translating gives CSAAPPGEAFF.

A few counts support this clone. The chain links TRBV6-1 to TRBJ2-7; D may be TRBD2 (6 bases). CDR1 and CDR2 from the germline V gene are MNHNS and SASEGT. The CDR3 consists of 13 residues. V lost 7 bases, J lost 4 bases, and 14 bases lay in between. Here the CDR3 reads CASKRSGLYEQYF. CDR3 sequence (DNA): TGTGCCAGCAAGAGGAGCGGGTTATACGAGCAGTACTTC.

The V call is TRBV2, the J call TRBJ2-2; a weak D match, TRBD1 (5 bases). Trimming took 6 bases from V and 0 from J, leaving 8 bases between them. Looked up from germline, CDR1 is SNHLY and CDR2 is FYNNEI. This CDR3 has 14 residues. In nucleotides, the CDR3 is TGTGCCAGCAGGGCCAGGGCGAACACCGGGGAGCTGTTTTTT. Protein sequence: CASRARANTGELFF.

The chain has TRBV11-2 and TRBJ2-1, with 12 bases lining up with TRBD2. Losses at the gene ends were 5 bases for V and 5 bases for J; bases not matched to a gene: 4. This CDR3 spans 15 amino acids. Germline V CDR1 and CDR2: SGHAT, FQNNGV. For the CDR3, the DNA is TGTGCCAGCAGCGTGACTAGCGGGAGTAACAATGAGCAGTTCTTC. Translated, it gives CASSVTSGSNNEQFF.

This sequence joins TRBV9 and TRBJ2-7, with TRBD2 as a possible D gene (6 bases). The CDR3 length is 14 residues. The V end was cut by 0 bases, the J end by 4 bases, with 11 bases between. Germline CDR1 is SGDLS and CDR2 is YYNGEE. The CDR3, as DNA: TGTGCCAGCAGCGTAGGCGGGAATGGGTACGAGCAGTACTTC. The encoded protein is CASSVGGNGYEQYF.

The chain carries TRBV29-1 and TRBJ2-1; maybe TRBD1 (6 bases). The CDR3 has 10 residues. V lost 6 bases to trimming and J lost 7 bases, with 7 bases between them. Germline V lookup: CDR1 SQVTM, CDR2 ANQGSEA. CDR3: CSVRGNEQFF. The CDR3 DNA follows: TGCAGCGTAAGGGGGAATGAGCAGTTCTTC.

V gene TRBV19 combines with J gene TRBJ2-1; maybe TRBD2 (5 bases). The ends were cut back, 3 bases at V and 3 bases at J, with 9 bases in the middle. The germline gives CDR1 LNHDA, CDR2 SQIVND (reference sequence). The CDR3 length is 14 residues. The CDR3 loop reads CASSMERYYNEQFF. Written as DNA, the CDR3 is TGTGCCAGTAGTATGGAGCGGTACTACAATGAGCAGTTCTTC.

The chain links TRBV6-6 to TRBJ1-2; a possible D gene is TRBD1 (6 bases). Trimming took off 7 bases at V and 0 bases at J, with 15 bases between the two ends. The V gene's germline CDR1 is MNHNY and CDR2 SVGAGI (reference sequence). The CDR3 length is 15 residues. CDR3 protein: CASNKGGASNYGYTF. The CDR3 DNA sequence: TGTGCCAGCAACAAAGGGGGGGCCTCTAACTATGGCTACACCTTC.

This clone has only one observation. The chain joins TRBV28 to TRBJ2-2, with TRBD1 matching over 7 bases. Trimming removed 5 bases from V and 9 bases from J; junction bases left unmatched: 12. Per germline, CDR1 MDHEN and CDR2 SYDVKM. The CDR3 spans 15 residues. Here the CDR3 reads CASSGILGGPRELFF. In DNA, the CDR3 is TGTGCCAGCAGTGGCATCTTAGGGGGCCCCCGGGAGCTGTTTTTT.

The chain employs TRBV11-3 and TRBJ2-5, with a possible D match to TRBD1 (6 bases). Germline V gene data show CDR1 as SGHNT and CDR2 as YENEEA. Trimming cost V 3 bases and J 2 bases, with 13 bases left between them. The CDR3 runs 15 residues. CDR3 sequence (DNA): TGTGCCAGCAGCTTGATGTGGACAGAACAAGAGACCCAGTACTTC. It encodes CASSLMWTEQETQYF.

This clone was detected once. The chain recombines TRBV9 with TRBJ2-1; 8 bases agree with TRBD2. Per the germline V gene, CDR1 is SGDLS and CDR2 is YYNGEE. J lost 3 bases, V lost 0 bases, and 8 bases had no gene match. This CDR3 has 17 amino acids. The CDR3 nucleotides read TGTGCCAGCAGCGTAGCTCTGAGCGGGAGAAACTACAATGAGCAGTTCTTC. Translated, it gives CASSVALSGRNYNEQFF.

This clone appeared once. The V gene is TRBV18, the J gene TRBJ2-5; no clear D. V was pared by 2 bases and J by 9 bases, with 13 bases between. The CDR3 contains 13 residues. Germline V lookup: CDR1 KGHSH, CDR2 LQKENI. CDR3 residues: CASSPAHLTAQYF. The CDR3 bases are TGTGCCAGCTCACCAGCGCATCTTACGGCCCAGTACTTC.

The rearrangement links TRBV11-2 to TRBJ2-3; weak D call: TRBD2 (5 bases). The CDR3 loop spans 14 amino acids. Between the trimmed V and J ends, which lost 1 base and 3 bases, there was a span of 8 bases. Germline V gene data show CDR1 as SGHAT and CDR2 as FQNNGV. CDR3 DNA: TGTGCCAGCAGCTTAGGAACGGGAACAGATACGCAGTATTTT. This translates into CASSLGTGTDTQYF.

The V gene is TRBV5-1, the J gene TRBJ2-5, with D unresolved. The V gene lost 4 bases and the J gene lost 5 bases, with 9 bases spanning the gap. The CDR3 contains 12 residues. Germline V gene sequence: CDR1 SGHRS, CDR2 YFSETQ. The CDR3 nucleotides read TGCGCCAGCAGCAATGTTCTGGAGACCCAGTACTTC. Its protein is CASSNVLETQYF.